Below, 8 T cell receptor beta chains from the same sample are listed, as sequenced in a study of blood T cell repertoires in COVID-19. Measured with immunoSEQ multiplex PCR; TCRdb has only the in-frame clones, and not every one. The data contain more than 95,000 clones, 81% of them singletons. Input material: peripheral blood. The origin of the receptors is a man of 80 years or more with acute or convalescent COVID-19.

The gene calls are TRBV10-1 and TRBJ2-1; TRBD2 agrees at 7 bases. Germline lookup yields CDR1 WNHNN and CDR2 SYGVQD (reference sequence). V was clipped by 5 bases and J by 6 bases; unmatched bases: 7. The CDR3 spans 14 residues. The CDR3 DNA is TGCGCCAGCAGTCGTACGGGAGGAACCAATGAGCAGTTCTTC. As protein: CASSRTGGTNEQFF.

The V gene is TRBV6-6, the J gene TRBJ1-1; D is perhaps TRBD1 (5 bases). With 4 bases removed from V and 5 bases from J, the gap between germline ends came to 14 bases. Germline loops: CDR1 MNHNY, CDR2 SVGAGI (reference sequence). The CDR3 is 14 amino acids. The CDR3 nucleotides are TGTGCCAGCAGTTCTAACTCGGGGGAGACTGAAGCTTTCTTT. As protein: CASSSNSGETEAFF.

V gene TRBV12-5 combines with J gene TRBJ2-7; D possibly corresponds to TRBD1 (5 bases). V was shortened by 7 bases and J by 5 bases, with 12 bases between the two germline ends. The CDR3 is 12 residues long. Per the germline V gene, CDR1 is LGHNT and CDR2 is FRNRAP. The CDR3: CASERQTNEQYF. CDR3 nucleotide sequence: TGTGCTAGTGAAAGACAGACCAACGAGCAGTACTTC.

The J gene is TRBJ2-3, the V gene TRBV4-1, with D unclear. Per the germline V gene, CDR1 is MGHRA and CDR2 is YSYEKL. The CDR3 sequence is 16 residues long. V shed 4 bases and J shed 0 bases, with 14 bases lying between them. The CDR3 reads CASSPTRSSSTDTQYF. For the CDR3, the DNA is TGCGCCAGCAGCCCCACCCGCAGTTCTAGCACAGATACGCAGTATTTT.

The rearrangement uses TRBV18 and TRBJ1-2; no definite D call. Germline V lookup: CDR1 KGHSH, CDR2 LQKENI. The CDR3 runs to 12 residues. Deletions cut 5 bases from V and 6 bases from J, with 10 bases between. CDR3 sequence (DNA): TGTGCCAGCTCATTACAGAGGGATGGCTACACCTTC. Its protein product is CASSLQRDGYTF.

The chain combines TRBV19 with TRBJ1-5; 7 bases agree with TRBD1. V was pared by 4 bases and J by 0 bases, with 9 bases of the junction left unmatched. The CDR3 runs to 17 residues. Germline V gene sequence: CDR1 LNHDA, CDR2 SQIVND (reference sequence). The CDR3 protein is CASSTPRQGYSNQPQHF. The CDR3 region has the DNA TGTGCCAGTAGTACCCCCCGACAGGGCTATAGCAATCAGCCCCAGCATTTT.

The chain combines TRBV2 with TRBJ2-7; 7 positions agree with TRBD1. CDR3 length equals 12 residues. The J segment lost 4 bases and the V segment lost 9 bases, leaving 6 bases of the junction unmatched. In germline, CDR1 is SNHLY, CDR2 FYNNEI. The CDR3 DNA is TGTGCCAGTACCGGGACAGCATACGAGCAGTACTTC. Its protein product is CASTGTAYEQYF.

This clone was seen a single time. The J gene is TRBJ2-7, the V gene TRBV29-1; 8 bases agree with TRBD1. The CDR3 has 13 amino acids. Germline CDR1 and CDR2: SQVTM and ANQGSEA. With 6 bases clipped from V and 4 bases from J, the junction kept 8 bases outside the gene matches. CDR3 sequence (DNA): TGCAGCGTGTGGGACAGGAATTGGTACGAGCAGTACTTC. Its protein product is CSVWDRNWYEQYF.